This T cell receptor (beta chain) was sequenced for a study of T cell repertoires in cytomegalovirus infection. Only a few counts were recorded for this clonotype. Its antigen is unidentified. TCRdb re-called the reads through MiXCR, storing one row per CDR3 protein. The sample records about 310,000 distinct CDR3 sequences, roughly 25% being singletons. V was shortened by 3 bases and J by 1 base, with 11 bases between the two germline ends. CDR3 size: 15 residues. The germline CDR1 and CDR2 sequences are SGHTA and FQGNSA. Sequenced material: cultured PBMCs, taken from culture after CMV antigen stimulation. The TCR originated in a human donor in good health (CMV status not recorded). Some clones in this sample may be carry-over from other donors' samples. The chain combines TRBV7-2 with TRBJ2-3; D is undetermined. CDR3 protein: CASSFLLAGTDTQYF. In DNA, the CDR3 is TGTGCCAGCAGCTTTTTACTCGCGGGCACAGATACGCAGTATTTT.